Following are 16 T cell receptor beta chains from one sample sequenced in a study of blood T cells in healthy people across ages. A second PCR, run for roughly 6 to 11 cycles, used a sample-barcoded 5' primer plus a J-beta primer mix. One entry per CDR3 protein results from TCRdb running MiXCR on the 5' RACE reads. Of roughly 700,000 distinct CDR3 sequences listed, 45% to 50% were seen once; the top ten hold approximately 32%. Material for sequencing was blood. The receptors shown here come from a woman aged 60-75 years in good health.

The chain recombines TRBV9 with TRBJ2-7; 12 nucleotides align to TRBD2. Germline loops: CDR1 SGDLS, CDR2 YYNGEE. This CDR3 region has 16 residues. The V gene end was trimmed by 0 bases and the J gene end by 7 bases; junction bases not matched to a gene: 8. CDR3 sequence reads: CASSVAPSGRANEQYF. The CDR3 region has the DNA TGTGCCAGCAGCGTAGCGCCTAGCGGGAGGGCGAATGAGCAGTACTTC.

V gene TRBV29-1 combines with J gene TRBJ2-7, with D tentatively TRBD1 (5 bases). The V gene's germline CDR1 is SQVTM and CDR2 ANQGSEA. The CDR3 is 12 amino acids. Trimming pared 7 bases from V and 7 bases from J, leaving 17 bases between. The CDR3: CSARRQKGEQYF. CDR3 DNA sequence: TGCAGCGCCCGTCGACAGAAAGGGGAGCAGTACTTC.

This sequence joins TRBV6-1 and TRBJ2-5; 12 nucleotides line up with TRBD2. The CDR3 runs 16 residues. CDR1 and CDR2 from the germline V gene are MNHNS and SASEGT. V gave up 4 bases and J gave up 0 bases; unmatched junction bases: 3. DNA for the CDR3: TGTGCCAGCAGTGCGTGGACTAGCGGGAACCAAGAGACCCAGTACTTC. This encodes CASSAWTSGNQETQYF.

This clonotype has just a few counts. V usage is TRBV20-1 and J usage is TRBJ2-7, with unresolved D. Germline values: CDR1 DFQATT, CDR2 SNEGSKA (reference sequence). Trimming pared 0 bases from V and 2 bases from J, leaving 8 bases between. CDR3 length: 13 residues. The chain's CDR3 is CSAREGSPYEQYF. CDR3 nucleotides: TGCAGTGCTAGAGAGGGTTCCCCCTACGAGCAGTACTTC.

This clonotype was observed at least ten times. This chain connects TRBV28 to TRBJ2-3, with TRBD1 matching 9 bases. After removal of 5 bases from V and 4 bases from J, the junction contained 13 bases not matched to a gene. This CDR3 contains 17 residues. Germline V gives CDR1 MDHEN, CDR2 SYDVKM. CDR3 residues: CASSTGTGFGGADTQYF. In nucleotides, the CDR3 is TGTGCCAGCAGTACCGGGACAGGGTTCGGCGGGGCAGATACGCAGTATTTT.

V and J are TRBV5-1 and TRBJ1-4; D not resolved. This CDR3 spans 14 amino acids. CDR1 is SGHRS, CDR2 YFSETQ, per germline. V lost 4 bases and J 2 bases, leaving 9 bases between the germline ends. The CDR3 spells CASSLSGTNEKLFF. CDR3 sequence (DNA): TGCGCCAGCAGCCTTTCCGGGACTAATGAAAAACTGTTTTTT.

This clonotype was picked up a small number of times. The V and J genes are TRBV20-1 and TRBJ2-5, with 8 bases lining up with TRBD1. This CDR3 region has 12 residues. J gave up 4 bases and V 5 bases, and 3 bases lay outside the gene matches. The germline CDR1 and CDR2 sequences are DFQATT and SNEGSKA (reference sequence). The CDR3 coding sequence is TGCAGTGCTGCCGACAGGGGAGAGACCCAGTACTTC. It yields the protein CSAADRGETQYF.

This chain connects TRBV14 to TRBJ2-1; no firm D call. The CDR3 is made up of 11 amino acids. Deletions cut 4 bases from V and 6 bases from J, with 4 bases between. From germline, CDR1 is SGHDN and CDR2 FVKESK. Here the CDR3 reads CASSRSNEQFF. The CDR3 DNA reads TGTGCCAGCAGCCGGAGCAATGAGCAGTTCTTC.

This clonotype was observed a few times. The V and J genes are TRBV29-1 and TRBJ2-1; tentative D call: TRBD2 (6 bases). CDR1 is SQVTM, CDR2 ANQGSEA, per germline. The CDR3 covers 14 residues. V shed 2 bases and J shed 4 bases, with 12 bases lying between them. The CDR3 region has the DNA TGCAGCGTTGAAATTCACGGGAGTTACAATGAGCAGTTCTTC. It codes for CSVEIHGSYNEQFF.

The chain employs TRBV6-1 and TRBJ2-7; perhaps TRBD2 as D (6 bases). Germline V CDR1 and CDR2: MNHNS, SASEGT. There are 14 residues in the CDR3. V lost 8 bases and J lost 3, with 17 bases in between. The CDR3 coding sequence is TGTGCCAGCTTTCTATCTGGAGGGCTCTACGAGCAGTACTTC. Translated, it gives CASFLSGGLYEQYF.

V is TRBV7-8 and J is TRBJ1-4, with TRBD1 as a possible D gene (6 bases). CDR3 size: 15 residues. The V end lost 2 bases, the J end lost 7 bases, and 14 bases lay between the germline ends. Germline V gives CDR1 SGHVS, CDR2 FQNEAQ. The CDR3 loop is CASSLRGGWAEKLFF. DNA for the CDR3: TGTGCCAGCAGCTTAAGGGGGGGTTGGGCTGAAAAACTGTTTTTT.

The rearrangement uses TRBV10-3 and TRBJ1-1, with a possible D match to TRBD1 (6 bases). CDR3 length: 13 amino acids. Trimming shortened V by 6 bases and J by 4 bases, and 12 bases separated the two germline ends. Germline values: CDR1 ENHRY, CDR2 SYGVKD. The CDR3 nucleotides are TGTGCCATCAGGAGGGGGGTTGGCACTGAAGCTTTCTTT. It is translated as CAIRRGVGTEAFF.

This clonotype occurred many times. In DNA form, the CDR3 reads TGTGCCAGCAGTCACCAACGTTCACCCTACGAGCAGTACTTC. Translation gives CASSHQRSPYEQYF. The chain recombines TRBV27 with TRBJ2-7; unclear D gene. Germline V CDR1 and CDR2: MNHEY, SMNVEV (reference sequence). The CDR3 is made up of 14 amino acids. The V gene lost 5 bases and the J gene lost 2 bases, with 13 bases spanning the gap.

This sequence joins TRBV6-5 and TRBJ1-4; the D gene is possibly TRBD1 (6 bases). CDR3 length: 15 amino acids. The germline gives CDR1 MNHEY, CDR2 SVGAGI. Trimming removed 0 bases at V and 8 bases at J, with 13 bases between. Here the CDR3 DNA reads TGTGCCAGCAGTTACTCGGCACAGGGTGGGGAAAAACTGTTTTTT. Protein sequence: CASSYSAQGGEKLFF.

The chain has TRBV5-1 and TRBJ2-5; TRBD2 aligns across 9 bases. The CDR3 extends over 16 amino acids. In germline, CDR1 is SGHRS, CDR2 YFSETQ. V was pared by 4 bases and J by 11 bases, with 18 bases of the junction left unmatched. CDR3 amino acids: CASSKVAGASYNEQYF. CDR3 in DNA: TGCGCCAGCAGCAAGGTAGCGGGAGCCTCCTACAATGAGCAGTACTTC.

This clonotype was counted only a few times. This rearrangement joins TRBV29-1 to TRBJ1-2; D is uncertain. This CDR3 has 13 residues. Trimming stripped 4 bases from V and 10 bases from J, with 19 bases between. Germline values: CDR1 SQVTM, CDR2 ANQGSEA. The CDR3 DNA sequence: TGCAGCGTTGGGTCAGCGTTTGCTCGGTACTACACCTTC. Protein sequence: CSVGSAFARYYTF.